This TCR beta chain emerged from a study of regulatory T cells in long-lasting Graves disease. Study in general: Antithyroid drug intake by newly diagnosed Graves' patients had lasted under 3 months. Study results and limitations: Persistent Graves' patients showed a TCR diversity that was lower than that of newly diagnosed ones.

The CDR3 contains 11 residues. Germline values: CDR1 SQVTM, CDR2 ANQGSEA. The V gene lost 6 bases and the J gene lost 4 bases, with 9 bases spanning the gap. Ten or more counts support this clonotype. Its target is unknown. Time point indicated: newly diagnosed GD, antithyroid drugs for less than 3 months. There was RNA extracted from PBMCs, and the TCR library was made from it. Relying on iRepertoire HTBI primers and Arm-PCR of CDR3 regions, the team built TCR beta libraries. MiXCR, run by TCRdb on the multiplex PCR reads, gives a single entry per CDR3 protein. The sample yields some 500,000 distinct CDR3 sequences, approximately 12% seen once. This same sample was also part of a study on T cells in Graves' hyperthyroidism and ophthalmopathy.

The V call is TRBV29-1, the J call TRBJ2-5; either TRBD1 or TRBD2 may supply D (5 bases each). The sample in question was peripheral blood mononuclear cells (PBMCs), obtained at new diagnosis, from a patient treated with antithyroid drugs. The clonotype comes from a man aged 25 to 45 with Graves disease. The chain's CDR3 is CSVGAGETQYF. The CDR3 region has the DNA TGCAGCGTCGGGGCTGGAGAGACCCAGTACTTC.